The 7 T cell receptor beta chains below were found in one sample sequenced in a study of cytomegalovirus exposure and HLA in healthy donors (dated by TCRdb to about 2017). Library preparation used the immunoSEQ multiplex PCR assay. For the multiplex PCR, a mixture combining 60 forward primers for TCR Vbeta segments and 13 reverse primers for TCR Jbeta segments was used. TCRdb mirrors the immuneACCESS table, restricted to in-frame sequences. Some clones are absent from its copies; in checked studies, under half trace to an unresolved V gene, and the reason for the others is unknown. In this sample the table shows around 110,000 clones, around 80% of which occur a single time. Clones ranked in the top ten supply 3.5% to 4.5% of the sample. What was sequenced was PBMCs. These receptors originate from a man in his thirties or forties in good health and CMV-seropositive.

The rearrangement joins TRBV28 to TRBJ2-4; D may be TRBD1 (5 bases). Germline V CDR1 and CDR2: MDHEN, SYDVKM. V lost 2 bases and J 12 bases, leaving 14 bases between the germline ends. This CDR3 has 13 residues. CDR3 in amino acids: CASSLPRVDSQYF. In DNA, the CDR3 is TGTGCCAGCAGTTTACCCAGGGTTGACAGTCAGTACTTC.

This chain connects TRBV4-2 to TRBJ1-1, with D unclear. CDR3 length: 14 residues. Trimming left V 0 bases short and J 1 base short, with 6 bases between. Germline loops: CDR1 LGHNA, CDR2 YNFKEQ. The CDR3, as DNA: TGTGCCAGCAGCCAAGATCCCCAGAACACTGAAGCTTTCTTT. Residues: CASSQDPQNTEAFF.

CDR3: CASSPAAGYGGELFF. The CDR3 coding sequence is TGTGCCAGCAGCCCGGCGGCAGGGTATGGCGGGGAGCTGTTTTTT. The genes are TRBV5-6 and TRBJ2-2, with a possible D match to TRBD1 (5 bases). Germline values: CDR1 SGHDT, CDR2 YYEEEE. V was pared by 4 bases and J by 7 bases, with 17 bases between. The CDR3 has 15 residues.

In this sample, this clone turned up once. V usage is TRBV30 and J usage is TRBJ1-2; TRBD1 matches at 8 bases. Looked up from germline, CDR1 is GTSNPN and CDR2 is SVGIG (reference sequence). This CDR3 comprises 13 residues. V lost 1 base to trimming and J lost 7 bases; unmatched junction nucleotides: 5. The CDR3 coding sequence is TGTGCCTGGAGTGCGGACAGGGCCGCTGGCTACACCTTC. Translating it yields CAWSADRAAGYTF.

The CDR3 reads CASSSGGVSPAYEQYF. DNA for the CDR3: TGTGCCAGCAGCTCCGGGGGGGTCTCTCCTGCCTACGAGCAGTACTTC. The chain couples TRBV5-4 to TRBJ2-7; TRBD2 matches 8 bases. This CDR3 is 16 amino acids long. The junction had 10 bases not matched to a gene; V was cut back by 3 bases and J by 2 bases. Germline V gives CDR1 SGHNT, CDR2 YYREEE (reference sequence).

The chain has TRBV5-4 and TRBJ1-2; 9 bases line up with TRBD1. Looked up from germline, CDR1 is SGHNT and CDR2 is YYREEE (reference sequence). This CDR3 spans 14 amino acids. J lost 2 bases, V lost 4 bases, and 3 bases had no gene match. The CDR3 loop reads CASSRGTGNYGYTF. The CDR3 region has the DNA TGTGCCAGCAGCCGCGGGACAGGGAACTATGGCTACACCTTC.

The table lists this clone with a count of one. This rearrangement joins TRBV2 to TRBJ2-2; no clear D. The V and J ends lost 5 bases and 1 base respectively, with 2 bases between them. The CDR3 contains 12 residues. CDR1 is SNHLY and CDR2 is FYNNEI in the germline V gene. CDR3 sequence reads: CASSRNTGELFF. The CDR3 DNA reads TGTGCCAGCAGTCGGAACACCGGGGAGCTGTTTTTT.